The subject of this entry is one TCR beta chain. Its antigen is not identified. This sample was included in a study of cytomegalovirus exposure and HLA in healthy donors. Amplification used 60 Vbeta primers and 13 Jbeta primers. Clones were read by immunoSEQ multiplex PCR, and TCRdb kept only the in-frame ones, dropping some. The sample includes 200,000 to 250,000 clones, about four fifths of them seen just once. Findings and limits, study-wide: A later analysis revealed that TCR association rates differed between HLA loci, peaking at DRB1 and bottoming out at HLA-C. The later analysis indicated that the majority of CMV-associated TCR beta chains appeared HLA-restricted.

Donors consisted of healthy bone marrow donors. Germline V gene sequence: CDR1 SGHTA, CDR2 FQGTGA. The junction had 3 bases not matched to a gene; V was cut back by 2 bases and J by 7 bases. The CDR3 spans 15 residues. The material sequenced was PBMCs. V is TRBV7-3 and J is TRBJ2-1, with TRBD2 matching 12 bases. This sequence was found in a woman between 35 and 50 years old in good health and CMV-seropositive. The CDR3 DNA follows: TGTGCCAGCAGCTTACTAGCGGGGGGGCTGAATGAGCAGTTCTTC. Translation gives CASSLLAGGLNEQFF.